This TCR beta chain stems from a study of T cell repertoires in cytomegalovirus infection. Overall study: Newly reported HLA-C-restricted and thoroughly characterized HLA-B-restricted CMV epitopes were employed.

With respect to this clonotype: The antigen remains undetermined.

This CDR3 is 14 amino acids long. V was clipped by 8 bases and J by 6 bases; unmatched bases: 11. TCRdb passed the reads through MiXCR, listing each CDR3 protein once. The sample includes about 900,000 distinct CDR3 sequences, 31% of them seen just once. This sequence was found in a human donor in good health (CMV status not recorded). Some clones in this sample may be carry-over from other donors' samples. The V call is TRBV12-3 or TRBV12-4, the J call TRBJ2-7, with 9 bases fitting TRBD1. The sample consisted of cultured CD8+ T cells from PBMCs, taken from culture after CMV antigen stimulation. The CDR3 sequence is CASGANRGPVEQYF. CDR3 nucleotides: TGTGCCAGCGGGGCCAACAGGGGGCCCGTCGAGCAGTACTTC.